The rows below give T cell receptor beta chains drawn from one sample of a study of blood T cell repertoires in COVID-19. Here immunoSEQ multiplex PCR was the method, and the copy in TCRdb shows in-frame clones only, minus some. The data show fewer than 300,000 clones, with 87% seen just once and approximately 1.5% held by the top ten. Sequencing was performed on peripheral blood. These receptors came from a woman between 40 and 50 years old who had recovered from COVID-19. CDR3s leave out the opening cysteine and the closing phenylalanine or tryptophan. The order of the fields is J gene, V gene, CDR3 protein.

TRBJ2-1,TRBV7-2,ASTRQGGGNEQF
TRBJ2-1,TRBV28,ASIEGTSRQF
TRBJ2-1,TRBV7-9,ASSLGLGLLGNEQF
TRBJ2-1,TRBV9,ASSRQDGGYSYNEQF
TRBJ1-1,TRBV14,ASNHDTAEAF
TRBJ2-7,TRBV12-3/TRBV12-4,ASSSVSPYEQY
TRBJ2-5,TRBV9,ASSENLLGAGIQETQY
TRBJ2-2,TRBV12-5,ASGFGQGSGELF
TRBJ1-2,TRBV6-1,ASSESGSGHGYT
TRBJ2-5,TRBV5-1,ASRVRGQVQETQY
TRBJ2-3,TRBV5-5,ASSPYRGQGDTQY
TRBJ2-5,TRBV15,ATSRAGGTSGLWETQY
TRBJ1-2,TRBV11-1,ASSSKQGTMYGYT
TRBJ2-5,TRBV4-1,ASSQGRTVQETQY
TRBJ2-1,TRBV5-4,ASSLRLTNNEQF
TRBJ2-3,TRBV2,ASTRTGGADTQY
TRBJ2-3,TRBV5-6,ASSLDRDTQY
TRBJ2-7,TRBV5-1,ASSLRQGGWYEQY
TRBJ2-3,TRBV9,ASSVGGQARDTQY
TRBJ2-7,TRBV5-6,ASSAGLAGGYEQY
TRBJ1-6,TRBV10-2,ASREQGAVVPLH
TRBJ1-2,TRBV5-6,ASSSYYWYGYT
TRBJ2-1,TRBV6-5,ASRDSVNPYNEQF
TRBJ2-3,TRBV20-1,SASRGLAGATDTQY
TRBJ2-1,TRBV5-1,ASSLGSGEYNEQF
TRBJ1-1,TRBV18,ASSPVSRDGVTEAF
TRBJ1-3,TRBV10-3,AITSTGIGNTIY
TRBJ2-7,TRBV7-7,ASSSGTGSAYEQY
TRBJ1-6,TRBV5-4,ATLRDRSRIFHSPLH
TRBJ1-1,TRBV10-3,AISEGAFKPTEAF
TRBJ2-7,TRBV15,ATSWTGAWSEQY